This T cell receptor beta chain was found in a study of T cell responses to AZD1222 COVID-19 vaccine. Study observations and caveats: Compared with day 0, the breadth and depth of the Spike-specific TCR repertoire rose significantly after two doses of AZD1222.

Clones were read by immunoSEQ multiplex PCR, and TCRdb kept only the in-frame ones, dropping some. Here the sample spans around 100,000 clones, approximately 87% being singletons. Remarks on this clone: Its specificity is unknown.

The CDR3 extends over 15 amino acids. V lost 3 bases to trimming and J lost 5 bases; unmatched junction nucleotides: 7. Germline loops: CDR1 KGHSH, CDR2 LQKENI. The clonotype comes from an adult in good health. V and J are TRBV18 and TRBJ1-5; 7 nucleotides align to TRBD1. This sample comprised peripheral blood, obtained on day 0 of MenACWY control vaccination. The CDR3 region has the DNA TGTGCCAGCTCACCTGACCCGGGACAGTATCAGCCCCAGCATTTT. Translating gives CASSPDPGQYQPQHF.